This TCR beta chain was obtained from a study of T cell responses to AZD1222 COVID-19 vaccine. Points on this clone: Its antigen is unidentified.

Broader study findings: Spike-specific TCR breadth and depth both grew after two AZD1222 doses. Baseline testing showed seropositivity in only six or seven AZD1222 recipients.

This table comes from immunoSEQ multiplex PCR, and its TCRdb copy is limited to in-frame clones, with some not included. The profile shows 150,000 or so clones, around 90% of them singletons. V was pared by 1 base and J by 6 bases, with 6 bases between. CDR1 and CDR2 (germline): MNHEY, SVGEGT. The CDR3 sequence is 12 residues long. This chain uses TRBV6-2 or TRBV6-3 with TRBJ1-2; no clear D. The source of this sequence is an adult in good health. The specimen was peripheral blood, collected on day 0 of AZD1222 vaccination. The CDR3 reads CASSYFLDGYTF. The CDR3, as DNA: TGTGCCAGCAGTTACTTTCTGGATGGCTACACCTTC.